This entry describes one TCR beta chain. This record belongs to a study of blood T cell repertoires in COVID-19. Study-level background: Donors in the United States, Italy and Spain gave samples during acute or convalescent COVID-19. PBMCs, B-cell-depleted T cells, or T cells were the source of the cDNA or gDNA that made up the material.

Per the original methods: From reference gene primer amplification, estimates of nucleated cell counts were derived. Data came from immunoSEQ multiplex PCR; TCRdb stores just in-frame clones and leaves some out. V, J and clone size are those of that table, while D and trimming were read from the DNA. In the table there are 90,000 to 120,000 clones, about nine tenths of which are singletons. CDR1 is SEHNR and CDR2 is FQNEAQ in the germline V gene (reference sequence). V lost 1 base, J lost 0 bases, and 8 bases stayed unmatched. CDR3 length: 19 residues. Specimen: peripheral blood. This clonotype was obtained from a man aged 45-65 years with active or convalescent COVID-19. This rearrangement joins TRBV7-9 to TRBJ2-1, with 11 bases identical to TRBD2. CDR3 sequence reads: CASSLERLAGGRSYNEQFF. CDR3 sequence (DNA): TGTGCCAGCAGCTTAGAGAGGCTAGCGGGAGGCCGCTCCTACAATGAGCAGTTCTTC.